The 23 T cell receptor beta chains below come from one sample, sequenced in a study of OX40 agonist ivuxolimab in advanced cancers. Library preparation employed the immunoSEQ multiplex PCR assay. The table was pulled from immuneACCESS by TCRdb, which kept in-frame rearrangements only. Such tables lose some clones; where checked, under half of the loss comes from unresolved V genes, and the rest has no known cause. The sample profile shows tens of thousands of clones; 75% to 90% of them were found once. Of the sample, 6.5% to 8.5% falls within the top ten clones. The material was CD4+ or CD8+ T cells sorted from blood, obtained in a trial of the OX40 agonist ivuxolimab. Every receptor here comes from an adult with an advanced solid tumor such as melanoma, head and neck, liver or kidney cancer.

J is TRBJ2-3 and V is TRBV5-8, with 13 bases fitting TRBD2. This CDR3 has 15 amino acids. Per germline, CDR1 SGHTS and CDR2 YDEGEE. Trimming at V came to 4 bases and at J to 5 bases, leaving 4 bases not matched to a gene. The CDR3 DNA is TGTGCCAGCAGCCCCGGGACTAGCGGGGAAGATACGCAGTATTTT. This codes for CASSPGTSGEDTQYF.

V gene TRBV7-2 combines with J gene TRBJ2-4; TRBD1 matches at 8 bases. CDR3 length: 18 amino acids. The J segment lost 1 base and the V segment lost 4 bases, leaving 12 bases of the junction unmatched. Germline CDR1 reads SGHTA; CDR2 reads FQGNSA. The CDR3, as DNA: TGTGCCAGCAGCTCCTGGGCAGGGGGCATTGGGGCCAAAAACATTCAGTACTTC. Encoded protein: CASSSWAGGIGAKNIQYF.

The chain uses TRBV5-8 and TRBJ1-2; a possible D gene is TRBD1 (6 bases). CDR1 SGHTS and CDR2 YDEGEE come from the germline V gene. V was trimmed by 5 bases and J by 4 bases, leaving 18 bases between them. There are 15 residues in the CDR3. The CDR3 loop reads CASSFGQGTFYGYTF. The DNA of the CDR3 is TGTGCCAGCAGTTTCGGGCAGGGGACTTTCTATGGCTACACCTTC.

The chain links TRBV2 to TRBJ2-5; 7 nucleotides line up with TRBD1. The CDR3 covers 14 residues. CDR1 is SNHLY, CDR2 FYNNEI, per germline. J lost 1 base, V lost 5 bases, and 4 bases had no gene match. CDR3 DNA sequence: TGTGCCAGCAGTCAAGACAGGGCCCAAGAGACCCAGTACTTC. It specifies CASSQDRAQETQYF.

The chain couples TRBV2 to TRBJ1-6; TRBD1 aligns across 8 bases. There are 14 residues in the CDR3. CDR1 is SNHLY and CDR2 is FYNNEI in the germline V gene. Unmatched junction bases numbered 3, after V lost 7 bases and J lost 4 bases. The CDR3 sequence: CASTRDRYNSPLHF. CDR3 nucleotide sequence: TGTGCCAGCACCCGGGACAGGTATAATTCACCCCTCCACTTT.

This clone came up once. In DNA form, the CDR3 reads TGCGCCAGCAGCCTGACAGCGACTAACTATGGCTACACCTTC. This gives the protein CASSLTATNYGYTF. The V and J genes are TRBV4-1 and TRBJ1-2; perhaps TRBD1 as D (5 bases). The CDR3 is made up of 14 amino acids. Germline assignment: CDR1 MGHRA and CDR2 YSYEKL. Deletions cut 4 bases from V and 0 bases from J, with 9 bases between.

V and J are TRBV19 and TRBJ1-4, with D unclear. The CDR3 is 13 amino acids. The germline V gene encodes CDR1 LNHDA and CDR2 SQIVND (reference sequence). The ends were cut back, 6 bases at V and 5 bases at J, with 10 bases in the middle. In DNA form, the CDR3 reads TGTGCCAGTAGGTTCGGCGGGAATGAAAAACTGTTTTTT. Residues: CASRFGGNEKLFF.

The chain links TRBV11-2 to TRBJ2-3, with no clear D. The germline V and J ends were trimmed by 3 bases and 3 bases, with 13 bases remaining between them. The CDR3 length is 15 residues. CDR1 SGHAT and CDR2 FQNNGV come from the germline V gene. CDR3 region: CASSFYNQPTDTQYF. Here the CDR3 DNA reads TGTGCCAGCAGCTTCTACAACCAACCAACAGATACGCAGTATTTT.

The CDR3 region is CASSVSGGNSYEQYF. The CDR3 nucleotides are TGTGCCAGTAGTGTTAGCGGTGGCAACTCCTACGAGCAGTACTTC. The rearrangement uses TRBV19 and TRBJ2-7; possibly TRBD2 for D (6 bases). Germline CDR1 reads LNHDA; CDR2 reads SQIVND (reference sequence). Trimming shortened V by 5 bases and J by 0 bases, and 14 bases separated the two germline ends. This CDR3 is 15 amino acids long. Full variable domain (missing parts from reference TRBV19 and TRBJ2-7): DGGITQSPKYLFRKEGQNVTLSCEQNLNHDAMYWYRQDPGQGLRLIYYSQIVNDFQKGDIAEGYSVSREKKESFPLTVTSAQKNPTAFYLCASSVSGGNSYEQYFGPGTRLTVT.

This clone was seen only a few times. The rearrangement uses TRBV16 and TRBJ1-1; 8 positions match TRBD1. This CDR3 comprises 14 residues. Trimming took 4 bases from V and 2 from J; bases not matched to a gene: 3. CDR1 KGHSY and CDR2 FQNENV come from the germline V gene. The CDR3 is CASSLDRGNTEAFF. The CDR3 DNA is TGTGCCAGCAGCCTCGACAGGGGTAACACTGAAGCTTTCTTT.

This clone is a singleton in its sample. This chain joins TRBV7-2 and TRBJ2-1; D unresolved. The CDR3 is made up of 13 amino acids. With 4 bases removed from V and 4 bases from J, the gap between germline ends came to 8 bases. The germline gives CDR1 SGHTA, CDR2 FQGNSA. CDR3 in amino acids: CASSSTLYNEQFF. Here the CDR3 DNA reads TGTGCCAGCAGCTCGACACTGTACAATGAGCAGTTCTTC.

The chain combines TRBV9 with TRBJ2-5; possible D gene TRBD1, 5 bases. The V and J ends lost 3 bases and 1 base respectively, with 10 bases between them. Per the germline V gene, CDR1 is SGDLS and CDR2 is YYNGEE. This CDR3 has 14 amino acids. As DNA, the CDR3 is TGTGCCAGCAGCGCTACAGGTACCCAAGAGACCCAGTACTTC. Residues: CASSATGTQETQYF.

The chain carries TRBV27 and TRBJ1-1, with D perhaps matching TRBD1 (6 bases). The CDR3 runs to 15 residues. The germline V and J ends were trimmed by 4 bases and 7 bases, with 19 bases remaining between them. Germline V gene data show CDR1 as MNHEY and CDR2 as SMNVEV (reference sequence). CDR3 coding DNA: TGTGCCAGCAGTTCCTTCCGGACAGCCACCGGTGAAGCTTTCTTT. Encoded protein: CASSSFRTATGEAFF.

CDR3 loop: CASSSQSTGDYYGYTF. The CDR3 bases are TGTGCCAGTAGTTCCCAATCGACGGGGGACTACTATGGCTACACCTTC. V usage is TRBV19 and J usage is TRBJ1-2, with a tentative D call TRBD1 (5 bases). The CDR3 runs 16 residues. Deletions cut 5 bases from V and 3 bases from J, with 19 bases between. Germline-derived CDR1 and CDR2 are LNHDA and SQIVND (reference sequence). Based on the CDR3 plus reference TRBV19 and TRBJ1-2, the full variable domain is DGGITQSPKYLFRKEGQNVTLSCEQNLNHDAMYWYRQDPGQGLRLIYYSQIVNDFQKGDIAEGYSVSREKKESFPLTVTSAQKNPTAFYLCASSSQSTGDYYGYTFGSGTRLTVV.

The chain employs TRBV28 and TRBJ1-4, with TRBD1 matching over 7 bases. The junction had 8 bases not matched to a gene; V was cut back by 10 bases and J by 6 bases. The germline V gene encodes CDR1 MDHEN and CDR2 SYDVKM. The CDR3 consists of 13 residues. The CDR3 region has the DNA TGTGCCACACTAGGGGGCGCGGATGAAAAACTGTTTTTT. This gives the protein CATLGGADEKLFF.

As DNA, the CDR3 is TGCGCCAGCAGCCGCCAGGACAGGGTGACCTACAATGAGCAGTTCTTC. Protein product: CASSRQDRVTYNEQFF. The chain joins TRBV4-1 to TRBJ2-1; 8 positions agree with TRBD1. V shed 4 bases and J 2 bases; nucleotides not matched to a gene: 7. The CDR3 length is 16 residues. Germline V CDR1 and CDR2: MGHRA, YSYEKL.

This clone was seen once. The CDR3 DNA reads TGTGCCAGCAGCTTACCTAATCAGCCCCAGCATTTT. Translating gives CASSLPNQPQHF. The rearrangement uses TRBV7-2 and TRBJ1-5; D is undetermined. V lost 2 bases, J lost 4 bases, and 3 bases lay in between. The CDR3 contains 12 residues. CDR1 is SGHTA, CDR2 FQGNSA, per germline. The full variable domain, rest sourced from reference TRBV7-2 and TRBJ1-5, is GAGVSQSPSNKVTEKGKDVELRCDPISGHTALYWYRQSLGQGLEFLIYFQGNSAPDKSGLPSDRFSAERTGGSVSTLTIQRTQQEDSAVYLCASSLPNQPQHFGDGTRLSIL.

Turning to this clone: At one of its ends the junction is not consistent with the germline gene, which may arise from a read error. The CDR3 DNA sequence: TGTGCCAGCAGCTTAGGTAGCAGTAACTATGGCCACACCTTC. Protein product: CASSLGSSNYGHTF. This sequence joins TRBV7-9 and TRBJ1-2; no firm D call. This CDR3 is 14 amino acids long. The V gene's germline CDR1 is SEHNR and CDR2 FQNEAQ (reference sequence).

The CDR3, as DNA: TGTGCCAGCAGTGAAAGGGACGAGACCCAGTACTTC. Encoded protein: CASSERDETQYF. This chain connects TRBV2 to TRBJ2-5; D could derive from TRBD1 or TRBD2 (5 bases each). CDR1 and CDR2 from the germline V gene are SNHLY and FYNNEI. Trimming took off 2 bases at V and 5 bases at J, with 6 bases between the two ends. This CDR3 has 12 amino acids.

The rearrangement joins TRBV7-9 to TRBJ1-1; 9 positions agree with TRBD1. CDR1 is SEHNR, CDR2 FQNEAQ, per germline (reference sequence). After removal of 9 bases from V and 4 bases from J, the junction contained 3 bases not matched to a gene. This CDR3 comprises 12 residues. CDR3 protein: CASDRGGTEAFF. Written as DNA, the CDR3 is TGTGCCAGTGACAGGGGGGGCACTGAAGCTTTCTTT.

This chain joins TRBV6-5 and TRBJ2-6, with a tentative D call TRBD2 (5 bases). CDR3 length equals 16 residues. CDR1 and CDR2 (germline): MNHEY, SVGAGI. V lost 2 bases and J lost 4, with 12 bases in between. This CDR3 is CASSYTALAGANVLTF. The DNA of the CDR3 is TGTGCCAGCAGTTACACGGCCCTAGCCGGGGCCAACGTCCTGACTTTC.

The chain joins TRBV9 to TRBJ2-5; perhaps TRBD1 as D (6 bases). CDR1 is SGDLS and CDR2 is YYNGEE in the germline V gene. Between the trimmed V and J ends, which lost 0 bases and 4 bases, there was a span of 10 bases. CDR3 length equals 14 residues. The DNA of the CDR3 is TGTGCCAGCAGCGTAGGCAGGGGAAGAGAGACCCAGTACTTC. Translation: CASSVGRGRETQYF.

The chain links TRBV11-3 to TRBJ2-1, with 7 nucleotides matching TRBD2. Germline assignment: CDR1 SGHNT and CDR2 YENEEA. The V gene end was trimmed by 1 base and the J gene end by 3 bases; junction bases not matched to a gene: 9. The CDR3 contains 17 residues. This CDR3 reads CASSLVLGRDVYNEQFF. The CDR3 bases are TGTGCCAGCAGCTTAGTTCTGGGGAGGGATGTCTACAATGAGCAGTTCTTC.